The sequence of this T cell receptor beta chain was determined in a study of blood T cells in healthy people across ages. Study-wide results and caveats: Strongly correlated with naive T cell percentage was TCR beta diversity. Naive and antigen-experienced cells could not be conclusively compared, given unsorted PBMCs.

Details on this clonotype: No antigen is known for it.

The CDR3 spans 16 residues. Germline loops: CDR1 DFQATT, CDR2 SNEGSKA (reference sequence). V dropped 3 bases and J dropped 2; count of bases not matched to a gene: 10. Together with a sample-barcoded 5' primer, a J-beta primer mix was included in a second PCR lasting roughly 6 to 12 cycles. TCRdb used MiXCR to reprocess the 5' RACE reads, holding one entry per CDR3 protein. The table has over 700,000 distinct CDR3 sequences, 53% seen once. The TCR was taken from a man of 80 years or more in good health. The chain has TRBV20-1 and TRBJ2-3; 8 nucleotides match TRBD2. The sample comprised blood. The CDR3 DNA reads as TGCAGTGCTAGCCCGACCAGCGGGAGTCCCACAGATACGCAGTATTTT. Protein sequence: CSASPTSGSPTDTQYF.